This T cell receptor (beta chain) was recovered during a study of CD8+ T cells in alopecia areata. The sequencing template was cDNA reverse transcribed from extracted RNA. Sequencing was performed with immunoSEQ multiplex PCR; in TCRdb, only in-frame clones are kept and a portion is missing. In the table there are 110,000 or so clones, approximately 38% of which are singletons. Samples from alopecia areata patients were lesional scalp punch biopsies and peripheral blood. V lost 4 bases, J lost 5 bases, and 9 bases stayed unmatched. From germline, CDR1 is SGHRS and CDR2 YFSETQ. CDR3 size: 15 residues. The TCR was taken from a human donor with alopecia areata. The sequenced sample consisted of CD4+ T cells sorted from blood. The genes are TRBV5-1 and TRBJ2-1, with 7 positions matching TRBD2. CDR3 bases: TGCGCCAGCAGCCTGCGGGAGAATCGGAACAATGAGCAGTTCTTC. Residues: CASSLRENRNNEQFF.